This TCR beta chain was identified in a study of neurological immune-mediated disorders. Study results and limitations: One related-CDR3 cluster, which may be a signature, held the repertoires of 18 of 34 multiple sclerosis patients after phylogenetic grouping.

Germline values: CDR1 DFQATT, CDR2 SNEGSKA (reference sequence). The V end was cut by 8 bases, the J end by 8 bases, with 16 bases between. This CDR3 has 12 amino acids. This clonotype was counted many times. Antigen specificity is unknown. Template-switch 5'RACE cDNA synthesis added a 10-nucleotide unique molecular identifier. TCRdb re-called the 5' RACE reads with MiXCR, one entry per CDR3 protein. The sample records roughly 56,000 distinct CDR3 sequences, around 3.4% being singletons. This sequence was found in a woman aged 55 to 70 with multiple sclerosis. Source material: PBMCs. The chain couples TRBV20-1 to TRBJ1-5; D is ambiguous. CDR3: CSPLEGIKPQHF. The CDR3 region has the DNA TGCAGTCCGCTCGAGGGTATCAAGCCCCAGCATTTT.